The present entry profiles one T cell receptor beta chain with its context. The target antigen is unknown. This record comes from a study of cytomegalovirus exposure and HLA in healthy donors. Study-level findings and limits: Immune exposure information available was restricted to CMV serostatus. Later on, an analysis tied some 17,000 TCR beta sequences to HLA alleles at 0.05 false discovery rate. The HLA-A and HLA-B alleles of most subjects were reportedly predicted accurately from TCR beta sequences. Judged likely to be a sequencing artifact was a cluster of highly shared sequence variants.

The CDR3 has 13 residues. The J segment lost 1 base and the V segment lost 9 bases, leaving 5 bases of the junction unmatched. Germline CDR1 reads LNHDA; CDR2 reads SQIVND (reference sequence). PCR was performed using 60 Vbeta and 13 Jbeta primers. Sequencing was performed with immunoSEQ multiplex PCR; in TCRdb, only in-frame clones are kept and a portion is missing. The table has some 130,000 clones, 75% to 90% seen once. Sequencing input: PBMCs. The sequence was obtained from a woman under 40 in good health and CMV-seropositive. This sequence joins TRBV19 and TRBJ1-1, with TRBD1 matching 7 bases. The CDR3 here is CASWTGANTEAFF. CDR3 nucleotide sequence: TGTGCCAGCTGGACAGGAGCGAACACTGAAGCTTTCTTT.